The source of this TCR beta chain is a study of shared clonotypes between healthy human individuals. Study-level background: There were three CD4 naive, three CD4 memory, two CD8 naive and one CD8 memory plates per donor.

The CDR3 runs 15 residues. Trimming pared 3 bases from V and 6 bases from J, leaving 15 bases between. Germline V CDR1 and CDR2: MDHEN, SYDVKM. The naive CD8 subset, CD45RO-negative cells positively selected for CCR7, excluded terminally differentiated effector memory CD45RA+ cells. Running of the assay took place at deep level. The assay was immunoSEQ multiplex PCR, and TCRdb's table has in-frame clones only and misses some. The sample carries around 1,900,000 clones, approximately 92% recorded once. This clone is a singleton in its sample. V gene TRBV28 combines with J gene TRBJ2-1; D uncertain. The TCR originated in a young man in good health. Some clones in this sample may be carry-over from other donors' samples. Sample: naive CD8+ T cells from PBMCs. The CDR3 nucleotides read TGTGCCAGCAGTTTCTCCCGGCTAGTTGGCAATGAGCAGTTCTTC. Translated: CASSFSRLVGNEQFF. Variable domain in full (rest from reference TRBV28 and TRBJ2-1): DVKVTQSSRYLVKRTGEKVFLECVQDMDHENMFWYRQDPGLGLRLIYFSYDVKMKEKGDIPEGYSVSREKKERFSLILESASTNQTSMYLCASSFSRLVGNEQFFGPGTRLTVL.